The present T cell receptor beta chain was sequenced within a study of blood T cell repertoires in COVID-19. In the source study's methods: Reference gene primer amplification gave nucleated cell count estimates. Data came from immunoSEQ multiplex PCR; TCRdb stores just in-frame clones and leaves some out. Clonal size and the V and J genes are those of that table, whereas D and trimming came from the DNA. Of 150,000 to 200,000 clones detected, roughly four fifths appear once; the ten largest clones hold roughly 6.8%. This clone has a handful of counts. The V gene lost 0 bases and the J gene lost 6 bases, with 15 bases spanning the gap. Germline-derived CDR1 and CDR2 are SGHRS and YFSETQ. The CDR3 has 15 amino acids.

The chain has TRBV5-1 and TRBJ1-1; maybe TRBD1 (6 bases). Sequences were obtained from peripheral blood. This sequence originates from a human donor in a cohort sampled during active COVID-19. CDR3 sequence reads: CASSLDGRGQSEAFF. CDR3 in DNA: TGCGCCAGCAGCTTGGACGGCCGGGGACAATCTGAAGCTTTCTTT.